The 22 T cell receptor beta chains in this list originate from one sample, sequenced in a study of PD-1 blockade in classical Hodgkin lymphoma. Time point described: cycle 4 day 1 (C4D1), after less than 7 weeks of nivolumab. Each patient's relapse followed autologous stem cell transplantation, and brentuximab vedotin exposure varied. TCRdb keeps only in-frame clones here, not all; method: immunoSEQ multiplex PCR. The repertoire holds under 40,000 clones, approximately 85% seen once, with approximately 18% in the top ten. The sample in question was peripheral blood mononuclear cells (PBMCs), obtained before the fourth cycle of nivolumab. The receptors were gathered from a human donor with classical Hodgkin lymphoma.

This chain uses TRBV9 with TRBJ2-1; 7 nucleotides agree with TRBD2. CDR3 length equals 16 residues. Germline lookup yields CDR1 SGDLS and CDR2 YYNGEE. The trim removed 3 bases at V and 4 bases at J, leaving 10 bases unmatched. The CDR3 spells CASSAPWEGPYNEQFF. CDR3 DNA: TGTGCCAGCAGCGCCCCATGGGAGGGGCCTTACAATGAGCAGTTCTTC. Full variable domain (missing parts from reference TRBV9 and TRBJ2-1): DSGVTQTPKHLITATGQRVTLRCSPRSGDLSVYWYQQSLDQGLQFLIQYYNGEERAKGNILERFSAQQFPDLHSELNLSSLELGDSALYFCASSAPWEGPYNEQFFGPGTRLTVL.

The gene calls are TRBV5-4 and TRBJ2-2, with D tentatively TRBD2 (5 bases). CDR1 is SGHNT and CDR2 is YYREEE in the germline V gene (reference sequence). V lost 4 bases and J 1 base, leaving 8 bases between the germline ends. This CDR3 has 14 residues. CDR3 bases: TGTGCCAGCAGCCTCACTAGGAACACCGGGGAGCTGTTTTTT. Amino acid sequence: CASSLTRNTGELFF.

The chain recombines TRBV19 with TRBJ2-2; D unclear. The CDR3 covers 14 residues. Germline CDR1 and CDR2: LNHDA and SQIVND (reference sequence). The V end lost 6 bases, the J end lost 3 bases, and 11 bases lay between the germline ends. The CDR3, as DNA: TGTGCCAGTAGAGTTCAGAGTTACACCGGGGAGCTGTTTTTT. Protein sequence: CASRVQSYTGELFF.

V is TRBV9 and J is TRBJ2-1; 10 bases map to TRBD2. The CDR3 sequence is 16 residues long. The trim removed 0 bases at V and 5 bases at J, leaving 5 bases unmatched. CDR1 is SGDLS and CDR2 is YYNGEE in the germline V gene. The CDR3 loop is CASSVGHSGGHNEQFF. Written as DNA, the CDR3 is TGTGCCAGCAGCGTAGGGCATAGCGGGGGGCACAATGAGCAGTTCTTC.

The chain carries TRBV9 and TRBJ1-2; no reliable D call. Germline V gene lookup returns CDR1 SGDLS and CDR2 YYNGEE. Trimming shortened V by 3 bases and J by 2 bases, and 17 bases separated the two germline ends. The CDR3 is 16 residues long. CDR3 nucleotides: TGTGCCAGCAGCGGGTTTGGTGGGGAGTCAAACTATGGCTACACCTTC. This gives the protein CASSGFGGESNYGYTF. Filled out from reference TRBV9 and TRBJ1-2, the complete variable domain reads DSGVTQTPKHLITATGQRVTLRCSPRSGDLSVYWYQQSLDQGLQFLIQYYNGEERAKGNILERFSAQQFPDLHSELNLSSLELGDSALYFCASSGFGGESNYGYTFGSGTRLTVV.

The chain's CDR3 is CASSLDRIGSNEQFF. In DNA form, the CDR3 reads TGTGCCAGCAGCTTAGACCGAATCGGGAGCAATGAGCAGTTCTTC. The V and J genes are TRBV7-8 and TRBJ2-1; perhaps TRBD2 as D (6 bases). Germline V gene lookup returns CDR1 SGHVS and CDR2 FQNEAQ. The CDR3 spans 15 residues. Deletions cut 1 base from V and 6 bases from J, with 13 bases between.

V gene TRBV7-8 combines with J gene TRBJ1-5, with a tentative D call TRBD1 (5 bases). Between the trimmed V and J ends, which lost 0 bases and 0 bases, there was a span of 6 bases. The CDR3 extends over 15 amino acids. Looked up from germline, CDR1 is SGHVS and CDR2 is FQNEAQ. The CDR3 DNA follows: TGTGCCAGCAGCTTAGCGAGGGGTAGCAATCAGCCCCAGCATTTT. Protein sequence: CASSLARGSNQPQHF.

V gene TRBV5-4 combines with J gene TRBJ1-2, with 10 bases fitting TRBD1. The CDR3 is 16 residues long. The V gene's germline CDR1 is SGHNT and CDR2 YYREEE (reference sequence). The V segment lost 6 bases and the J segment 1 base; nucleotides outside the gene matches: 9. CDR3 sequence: CASTDARDRGNYGYTF. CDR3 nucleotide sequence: TGTGCCAGCACAGATGCTAGGGACAGGGGTAACTATGGCTACACCTTC.

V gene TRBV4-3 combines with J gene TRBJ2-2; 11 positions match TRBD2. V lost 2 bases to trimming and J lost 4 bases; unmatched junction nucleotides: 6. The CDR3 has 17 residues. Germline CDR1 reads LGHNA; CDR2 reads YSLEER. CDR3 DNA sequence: TGCGCCAGCAGCCAATACCTAGCGGGGGGTGGCACCGGGGAGCTGTTTTTT. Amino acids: CASSQYLAGGGTGELFF.

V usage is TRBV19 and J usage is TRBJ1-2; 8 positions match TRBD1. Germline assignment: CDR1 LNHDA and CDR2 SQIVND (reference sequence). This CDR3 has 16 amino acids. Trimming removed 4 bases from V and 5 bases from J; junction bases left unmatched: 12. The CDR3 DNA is TGTGCCAGTAGTACCTTAGGACAGGGTATCCGGTATGGCTACACCTTC. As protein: CASSTLGQGIRYGYTF.

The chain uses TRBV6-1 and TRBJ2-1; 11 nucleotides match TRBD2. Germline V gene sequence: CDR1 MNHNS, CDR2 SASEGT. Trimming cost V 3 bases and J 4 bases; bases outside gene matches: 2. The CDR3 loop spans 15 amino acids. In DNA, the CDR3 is TGTGCCAGCAGTGACGGACTAGCGGGTTACAATGAGCAGTTCTTC. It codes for CASSDGLAGYNEQFF.

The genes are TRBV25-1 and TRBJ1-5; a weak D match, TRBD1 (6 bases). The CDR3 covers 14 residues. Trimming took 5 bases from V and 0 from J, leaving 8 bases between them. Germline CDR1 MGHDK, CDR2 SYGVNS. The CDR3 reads CASSQTGSNQPQHF. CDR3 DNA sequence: TGTGCCAGCAGTCAGACAGGTAGCAATCAGCCCCAGCATTTT.

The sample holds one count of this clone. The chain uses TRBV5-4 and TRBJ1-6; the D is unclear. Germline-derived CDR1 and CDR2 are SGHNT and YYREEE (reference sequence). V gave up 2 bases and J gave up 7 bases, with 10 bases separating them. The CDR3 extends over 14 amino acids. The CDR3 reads CASSLGTKNSPLHF. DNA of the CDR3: TGTGCCAGCAGCTTAGGTACCAAGAATTCACCCCTCCACTTT.

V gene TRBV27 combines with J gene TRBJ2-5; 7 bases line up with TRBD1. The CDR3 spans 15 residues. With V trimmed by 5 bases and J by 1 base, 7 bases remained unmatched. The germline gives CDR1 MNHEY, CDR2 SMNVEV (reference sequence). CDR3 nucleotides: TGTGCCAGCAGTACCCGGACAGGCTCCCAAGAGACCCAGTACTTC. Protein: CASSTRTGSQETQYF.

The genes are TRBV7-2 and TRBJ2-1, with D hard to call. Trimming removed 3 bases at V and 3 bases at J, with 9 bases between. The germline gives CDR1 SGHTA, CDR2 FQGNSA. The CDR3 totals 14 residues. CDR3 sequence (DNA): TGTGCCAGCAGCTTGGTGGGGAACTACAATGAGCAGTTCTTC. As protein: CASSLVGNYNEQFF.

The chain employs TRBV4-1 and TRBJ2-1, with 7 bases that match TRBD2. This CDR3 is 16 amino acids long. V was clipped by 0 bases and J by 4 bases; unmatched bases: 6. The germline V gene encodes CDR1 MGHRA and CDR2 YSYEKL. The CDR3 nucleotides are TGCGCCAGCAGCCAAGATACAGCGGGAAGGTACAATGAGCAGTTCTTC. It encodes CASSQDTAGRYNEQFF.

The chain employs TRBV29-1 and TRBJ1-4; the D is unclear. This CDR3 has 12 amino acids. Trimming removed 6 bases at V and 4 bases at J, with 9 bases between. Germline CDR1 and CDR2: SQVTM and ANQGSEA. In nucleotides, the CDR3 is TGCAGCGTGGCAGGTGATAATGAAAAACTGTTTTTT. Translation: CSVAGDNEKLFF.

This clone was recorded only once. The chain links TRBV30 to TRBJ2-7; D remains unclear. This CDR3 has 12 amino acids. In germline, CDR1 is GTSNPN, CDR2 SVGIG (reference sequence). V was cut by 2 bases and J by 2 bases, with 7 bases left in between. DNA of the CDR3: TGTGCCTGGAGTTTTCAAGCCTACGAGCAGTACTTC. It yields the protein CAWSFQAYEQYF.

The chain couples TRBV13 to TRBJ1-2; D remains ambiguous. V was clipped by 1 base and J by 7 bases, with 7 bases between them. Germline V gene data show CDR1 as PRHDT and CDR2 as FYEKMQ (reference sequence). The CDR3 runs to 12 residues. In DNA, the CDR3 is TGTGCCAGCAGCTTAGCGGCCTTTGGCTACACCTTC. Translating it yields CASSLAAFGYTF.

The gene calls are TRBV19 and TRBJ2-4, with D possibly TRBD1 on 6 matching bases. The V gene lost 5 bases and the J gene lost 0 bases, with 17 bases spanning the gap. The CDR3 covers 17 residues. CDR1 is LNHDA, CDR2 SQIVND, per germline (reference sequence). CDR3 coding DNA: TGTGCCAGTAGTCAAGGACAGTTATTTCTAGCCAAAAACATTCAGTACTTC. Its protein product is CASSQGQLFLAKNIQYF. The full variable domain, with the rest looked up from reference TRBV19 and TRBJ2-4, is DGGITQSPKYLFRKEGQNVTLSCEQNLNHDAMYWYRQDPGQGLRLIYYSQIVNDFQKGDIAEGYSVSREKKESFPLTVTSAQKNPTAFYLCASSQGQLFLAKNIQYFGAGTRLSVL.

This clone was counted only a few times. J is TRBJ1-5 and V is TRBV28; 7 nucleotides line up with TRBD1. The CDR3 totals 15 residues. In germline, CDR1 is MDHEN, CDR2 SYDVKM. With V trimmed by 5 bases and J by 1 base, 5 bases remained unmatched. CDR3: CASSDRVVSNQPQHF. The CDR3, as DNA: TGTGCCAGCAGTGACAGGGTCGTAAGCAATCAGCCCCAGCATTTT.

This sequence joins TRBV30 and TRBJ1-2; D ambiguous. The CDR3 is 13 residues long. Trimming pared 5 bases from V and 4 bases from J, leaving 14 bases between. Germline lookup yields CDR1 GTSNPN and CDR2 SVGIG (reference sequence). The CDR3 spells CAWSSRALYGYTF. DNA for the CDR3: TGTGCCTGGTCGTCCCGGGCCCTCTATGGCTACACCTTC.